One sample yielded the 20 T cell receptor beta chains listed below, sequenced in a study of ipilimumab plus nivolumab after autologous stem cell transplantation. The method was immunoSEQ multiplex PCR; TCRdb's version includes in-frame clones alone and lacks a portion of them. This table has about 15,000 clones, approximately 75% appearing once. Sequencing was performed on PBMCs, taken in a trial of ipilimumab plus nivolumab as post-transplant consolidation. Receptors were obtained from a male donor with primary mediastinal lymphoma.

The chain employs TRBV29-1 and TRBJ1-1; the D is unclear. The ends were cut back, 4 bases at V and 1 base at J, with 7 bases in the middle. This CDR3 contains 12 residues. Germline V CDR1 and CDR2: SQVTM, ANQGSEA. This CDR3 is CSVVDGNTEAFF. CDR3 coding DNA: TGCAGCGTTGTGGACGGGAACACTGAAGCTTTCTTT. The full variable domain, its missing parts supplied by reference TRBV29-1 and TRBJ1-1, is SAVISQKPSRDICQRGTSLTIQCQVDSQVTMMFWYRQQPGQSLTLIATANQGSEATYESGFVIDKFPISRPNLTFSTLTVSNMSPEDSSIYLCSVVDGNTEAFFGQGTRLTVV.

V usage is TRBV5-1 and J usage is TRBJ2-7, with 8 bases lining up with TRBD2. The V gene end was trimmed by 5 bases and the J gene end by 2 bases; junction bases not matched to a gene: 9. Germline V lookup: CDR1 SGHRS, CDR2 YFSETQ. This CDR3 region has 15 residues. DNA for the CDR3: TGCGCCAGCAGACCGAGAGTAGCGGGAACCTACGAGCAGTACTTC. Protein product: CASRPRVAGTYEQYF.

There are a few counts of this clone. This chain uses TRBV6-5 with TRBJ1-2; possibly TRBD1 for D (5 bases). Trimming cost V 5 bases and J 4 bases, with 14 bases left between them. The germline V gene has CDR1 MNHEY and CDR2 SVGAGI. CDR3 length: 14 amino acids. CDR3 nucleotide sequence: TGTGCCAGCAGTGGACCTGGGGCCCTCTATGGCTACACCTTC. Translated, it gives CASSGPGALYGYTF.

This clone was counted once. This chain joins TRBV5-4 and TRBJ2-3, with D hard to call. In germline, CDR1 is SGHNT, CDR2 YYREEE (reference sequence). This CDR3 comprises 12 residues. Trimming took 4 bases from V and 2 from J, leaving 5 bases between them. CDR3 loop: CASSLHTDTQYF. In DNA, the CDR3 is TGTGCCAGCAGCCTACACACAGATACGCAGTATTTT.

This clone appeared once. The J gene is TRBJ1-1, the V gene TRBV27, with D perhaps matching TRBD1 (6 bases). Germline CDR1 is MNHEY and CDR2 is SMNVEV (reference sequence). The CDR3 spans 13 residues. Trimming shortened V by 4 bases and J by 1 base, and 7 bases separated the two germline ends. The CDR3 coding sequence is TGTGCCAGCAGTTACAGGGAGAACACTGAAGCTTTCTTT. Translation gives CASSYRENTEAFF.

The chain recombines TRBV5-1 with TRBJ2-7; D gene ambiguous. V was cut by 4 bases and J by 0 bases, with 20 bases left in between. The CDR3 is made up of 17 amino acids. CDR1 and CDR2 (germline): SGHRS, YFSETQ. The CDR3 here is CASSQTSGRLSSYEQYF. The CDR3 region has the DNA TGCGCCAGCAGCCAAACCTCAGGACGACTTTCCTCCTACGAGCAGTACTTC.

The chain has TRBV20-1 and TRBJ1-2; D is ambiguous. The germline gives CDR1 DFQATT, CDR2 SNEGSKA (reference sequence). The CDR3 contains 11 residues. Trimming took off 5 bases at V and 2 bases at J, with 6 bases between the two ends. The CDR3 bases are TGCAGTGCTTACCAGAACTATGGCTACACCTTC. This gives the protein CSAYQNYGYTF.

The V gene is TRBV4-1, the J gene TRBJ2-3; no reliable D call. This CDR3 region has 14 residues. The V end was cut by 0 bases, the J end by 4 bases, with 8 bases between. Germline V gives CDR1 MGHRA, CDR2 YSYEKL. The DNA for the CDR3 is TGCGCCAGCAGCCAAGATCAAGGGCCAGATACGCAGTATTTT. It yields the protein CASSQDQGPDTQYF.

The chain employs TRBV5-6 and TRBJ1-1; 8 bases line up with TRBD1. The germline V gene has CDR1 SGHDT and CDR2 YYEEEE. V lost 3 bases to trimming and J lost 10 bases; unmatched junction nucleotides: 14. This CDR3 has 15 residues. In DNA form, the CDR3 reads TGTGCCAGCAGCTCCCGAGGGGCAGGGGGCTTTGCAGCTTTCTTT. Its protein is CASSSRGAGGFAAFF. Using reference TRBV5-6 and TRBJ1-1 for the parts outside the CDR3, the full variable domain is DAGVTQSPTHLIKTRGQQVTLRCSPKSGHDTVSWYQQALGQGPQFIFQYYEEEERQRGNFPDRFSGHQFPNYSSELNVNALLLGDSALYLCASSSRGAGGFAAFFGQGTRLTVV.

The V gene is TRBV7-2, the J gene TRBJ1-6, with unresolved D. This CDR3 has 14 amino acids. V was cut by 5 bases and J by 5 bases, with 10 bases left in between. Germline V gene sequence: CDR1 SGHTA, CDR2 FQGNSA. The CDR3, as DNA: TGTGCCAGCAGCCCGGACTTCCATAATTCACCCCTCCACTTT. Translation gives CASSPDFHNSPLHF.

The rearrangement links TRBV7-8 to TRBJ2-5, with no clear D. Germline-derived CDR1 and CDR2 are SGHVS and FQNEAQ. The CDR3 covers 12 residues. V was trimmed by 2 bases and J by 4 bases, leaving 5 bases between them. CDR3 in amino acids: CASSLKRETQYF. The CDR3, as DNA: TGTGCCAGCAGCTTAAAACGAGAGACCCAGTACTTC. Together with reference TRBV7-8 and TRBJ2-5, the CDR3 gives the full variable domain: GAGVSQSPRYKVAKRGQDVALRCDPISGHVSLFWYQQALGQGPEFLTYFQNEAQLDKSGLPSDRFFAERPEGSVSTLKIQRTQQEDSAVYLCASSLKRETQYFGPGTRLLVL.

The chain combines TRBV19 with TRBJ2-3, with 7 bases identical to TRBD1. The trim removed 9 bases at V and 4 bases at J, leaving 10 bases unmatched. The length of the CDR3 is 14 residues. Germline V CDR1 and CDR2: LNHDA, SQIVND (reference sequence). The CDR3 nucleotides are TGTGCCAGCCGAGTCAAGGGGGCCGCAGATACGCAGTATTTT. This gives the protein CASRVKGAADTQYF.

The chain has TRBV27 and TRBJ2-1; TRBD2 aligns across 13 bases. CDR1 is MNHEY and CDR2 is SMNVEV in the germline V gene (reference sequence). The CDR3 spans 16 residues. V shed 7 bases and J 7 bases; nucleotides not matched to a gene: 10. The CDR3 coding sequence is TGTGCCAGCACACAAAAGCCGGGACTAGCGGGAAATGAGCAGTTCTTC. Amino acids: CASTQKPGLAGNEQFF.

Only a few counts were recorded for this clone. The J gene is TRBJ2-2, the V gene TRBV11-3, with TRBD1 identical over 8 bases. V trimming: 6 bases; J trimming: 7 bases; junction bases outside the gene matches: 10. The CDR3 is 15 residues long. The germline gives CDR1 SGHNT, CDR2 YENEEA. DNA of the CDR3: TGTGCCAGCAGTACGGACAGGGAAGGACACGGGGAGCTGTTTTTT. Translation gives CASSTDREGHGELFF.

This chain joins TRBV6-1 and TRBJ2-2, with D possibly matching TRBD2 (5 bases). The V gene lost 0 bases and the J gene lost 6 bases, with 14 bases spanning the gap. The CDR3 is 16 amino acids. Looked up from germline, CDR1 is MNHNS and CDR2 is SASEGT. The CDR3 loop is CASSEARAGDPGELFF. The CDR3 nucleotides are TGTGCCAGCAGTGAAGCAAGGGCCGGGGATCCCGGGGAGCTGTTTTTT.

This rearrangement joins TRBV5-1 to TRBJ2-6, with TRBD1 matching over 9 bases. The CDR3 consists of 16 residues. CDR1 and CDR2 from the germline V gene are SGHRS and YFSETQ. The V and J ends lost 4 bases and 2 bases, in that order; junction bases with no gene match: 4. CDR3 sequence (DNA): TGCGCCAGCAGCGAGACAGGGGGACCTGGGGCCAACGTCCTGACTTTC. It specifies CASSETGGPGANVLTF.

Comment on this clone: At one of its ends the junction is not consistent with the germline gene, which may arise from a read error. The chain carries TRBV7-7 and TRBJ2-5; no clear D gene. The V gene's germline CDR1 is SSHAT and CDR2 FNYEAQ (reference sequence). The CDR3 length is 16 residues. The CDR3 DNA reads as TGTGCTAGCAGCTCCCCGAGTTTGTTTAGAGTGGAGACCCAGTACTTC. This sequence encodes CASSSPSLFRVETQYF.

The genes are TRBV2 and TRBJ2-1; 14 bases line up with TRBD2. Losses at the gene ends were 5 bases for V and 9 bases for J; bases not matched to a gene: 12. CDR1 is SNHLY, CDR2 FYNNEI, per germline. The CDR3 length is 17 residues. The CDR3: CASSSNPGTSGSGEQFF. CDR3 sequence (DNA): TGTGCCAGCAGTTCCAACCCCGGGACTAGCGGGAGCGGTGAGCAGTTCTTC. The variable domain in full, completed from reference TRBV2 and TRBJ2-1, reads EPEVTQTPSHQVTQMGQEVILRCVPISNHLYFYWYRQILGQKVEFLVSFYNNEISEKSEIFDDQFSVERPDGSNFTLKIRSTKLEDSAMYFCASSSNPGTSGSGEQFFGPGTRLTVL.

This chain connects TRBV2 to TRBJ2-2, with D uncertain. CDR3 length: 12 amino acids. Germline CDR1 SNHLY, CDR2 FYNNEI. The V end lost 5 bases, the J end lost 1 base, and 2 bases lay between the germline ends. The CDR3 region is CASSMNTGELFF. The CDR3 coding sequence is TGTGCCAGCAGTATGAACACCGGGGAGCTGTTTTTT.

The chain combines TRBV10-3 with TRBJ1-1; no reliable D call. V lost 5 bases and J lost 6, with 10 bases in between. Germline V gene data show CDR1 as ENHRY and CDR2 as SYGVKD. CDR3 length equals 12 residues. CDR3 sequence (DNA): TGTGCCATCAGTAAGGAAGAAGCTGAAGCTTTCTTT. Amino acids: CAISKEEAEAFF.